This TCR beta chain was identified in a study of CD8+CD57+ T cells in acquired aplastic anemia. Genomic DNA constituted the template upon which TCR beta VDJ and CDR3 profiling was performed. TCRdb itself ran the reads through MiXCR, one entry per CDR3 protein. The sample has under 350,000 distinct CDR3 sequences; about 56% are singletons. The CDR3 covers 15 residues. The J segment lost 5 bases and the V segment lost 3 bases, leaving 8 bases of the junction unmatched. CDR1 is DFQATT and CDR2 is SNEGSKA in the germline V gene (reference sequence). This clonotype was seen a handful of times. Sequenced material: sorted CD4+, CD8+, or CD8+CD57+ T cells (not recorded which) from PBMCs. The chain employs TRBV20-1 and TRBJ2-7; the match to TRBD2 covers 12 bases. The origin of this receptor is a human donor with severe aplastic anemia or a healthy control (not recorded which). This CDR3 is CSARNQLAGGNEQYF. The CDR3 DNA reads as TGCAGTGCTAGGAACCAACTAGCGGGAGGAAACGAGCAGTACTTC.